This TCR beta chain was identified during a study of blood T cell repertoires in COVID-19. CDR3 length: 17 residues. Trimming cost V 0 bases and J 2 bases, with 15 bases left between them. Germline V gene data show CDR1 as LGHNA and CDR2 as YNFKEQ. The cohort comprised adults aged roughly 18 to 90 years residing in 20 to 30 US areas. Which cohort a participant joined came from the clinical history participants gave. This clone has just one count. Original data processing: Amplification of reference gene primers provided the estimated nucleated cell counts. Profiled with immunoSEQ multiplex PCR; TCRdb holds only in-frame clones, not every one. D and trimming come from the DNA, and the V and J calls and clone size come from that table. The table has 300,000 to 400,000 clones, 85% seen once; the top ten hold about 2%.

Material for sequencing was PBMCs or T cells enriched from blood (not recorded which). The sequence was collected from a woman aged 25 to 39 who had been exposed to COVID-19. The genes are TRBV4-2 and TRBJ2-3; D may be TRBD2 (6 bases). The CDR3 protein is CASSQDGTGEITDTQYF. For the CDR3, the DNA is TGTGCCAGCAGCCAAGATGGAACGGGGGAAATCACAGATACGCAGTATTTT.